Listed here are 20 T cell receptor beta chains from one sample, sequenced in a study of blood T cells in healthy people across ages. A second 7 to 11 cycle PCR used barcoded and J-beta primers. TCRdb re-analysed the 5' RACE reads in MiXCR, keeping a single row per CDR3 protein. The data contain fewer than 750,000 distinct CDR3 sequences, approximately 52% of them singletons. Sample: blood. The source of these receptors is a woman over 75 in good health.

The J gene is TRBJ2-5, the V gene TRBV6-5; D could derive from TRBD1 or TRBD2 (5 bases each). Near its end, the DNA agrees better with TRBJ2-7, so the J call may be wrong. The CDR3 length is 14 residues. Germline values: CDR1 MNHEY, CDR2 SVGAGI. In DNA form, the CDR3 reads TGTGCCAGCAGTTCACCGGGACGGAGCTACGAGCAGTACTTC. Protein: CASSSPGRSYEQYF.

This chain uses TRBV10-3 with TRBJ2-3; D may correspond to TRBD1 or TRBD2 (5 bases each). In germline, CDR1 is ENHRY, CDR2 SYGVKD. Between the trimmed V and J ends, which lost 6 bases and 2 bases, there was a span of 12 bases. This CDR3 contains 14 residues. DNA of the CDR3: TGTGCCATCAGGGGGACCGTTAACACAGATACGCAGTATTTT. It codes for CAIRGTVNTDTQYF.

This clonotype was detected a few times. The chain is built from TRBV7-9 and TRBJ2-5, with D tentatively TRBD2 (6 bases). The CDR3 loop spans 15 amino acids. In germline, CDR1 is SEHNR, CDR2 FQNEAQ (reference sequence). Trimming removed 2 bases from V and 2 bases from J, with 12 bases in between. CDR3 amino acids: CASSLSAGFQETQYF. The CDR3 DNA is TGTGCCAGCAGCTTATCTGCGGGGTTTCAAGAGACCCAGTACTTC.

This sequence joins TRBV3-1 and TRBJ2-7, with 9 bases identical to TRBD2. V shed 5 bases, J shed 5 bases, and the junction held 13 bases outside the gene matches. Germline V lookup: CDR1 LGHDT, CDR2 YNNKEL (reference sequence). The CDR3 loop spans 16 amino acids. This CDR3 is CASSVLGGRASNEQYF. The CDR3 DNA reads TGTGCCAGCAGCGTTCTCGGCGGGAGGGCTAGCAACGAGCAGTACTTC.

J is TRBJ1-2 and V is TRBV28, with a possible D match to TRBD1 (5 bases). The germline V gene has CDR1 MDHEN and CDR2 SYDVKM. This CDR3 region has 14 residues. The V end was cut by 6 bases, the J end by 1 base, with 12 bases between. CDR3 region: CASSEDTFNYGYTF. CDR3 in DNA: TGTGCCAGCAGCGAGGACACCTTTAACTATGGCTACACCTTC.

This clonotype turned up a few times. The CDR3 nucleotides are TGTGCCAGCAGCCAGCCCGGGACAGGGTCTGAAGCTTTCTTT. Protein product: CASSQPGTGSEAFF. The chain is built from TRBV3-1 and TRBJ1-1, with 9 bases matching TRBD1. The CDR3 has 14 residues. Germline V gene lookup returns CDR1 LGHDT and CDR2 YNNKEL (reference sequence). V gave up 3 bases and J gave up 6 bases; unmatched junction bases: 5.

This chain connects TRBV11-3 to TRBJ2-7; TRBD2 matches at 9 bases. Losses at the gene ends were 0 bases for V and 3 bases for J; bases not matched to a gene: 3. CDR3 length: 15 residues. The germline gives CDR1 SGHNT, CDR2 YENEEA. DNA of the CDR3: TGTGCCAGCAGCTTAGAGGCTAGCGGGAACTACGAGCAGTACTTC. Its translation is CASSLEASGNYEQYF.

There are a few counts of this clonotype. The DNA for the CDR3 is TGCAGTGCTAGGGATGCGATGTTAAGCGGGGGGGGCACAGATACGCAGTATTTT. This encodes CSARDAMLSGGGTDTQYF. The chain couples TRBV20-1 to TRBJ2-3, with 10 positions matching TRBD2. Germline V gene data show CDR1 as DFQATT and CDR2 as SNEGSKA (reference sequence). The length of the CDR3 is 18 residues. Trimming at V came to 3 bases and at J to 1 base, leaving 13 bases not matched to a gene.

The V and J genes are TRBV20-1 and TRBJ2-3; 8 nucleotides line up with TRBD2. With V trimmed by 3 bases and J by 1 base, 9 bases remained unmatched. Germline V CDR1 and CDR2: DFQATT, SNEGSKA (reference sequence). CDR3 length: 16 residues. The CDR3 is CSASGSETSGTDTQYF. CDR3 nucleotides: TGCAGTGCTAGTGGGTCAGAGACTAGCGGCACAGATACGCAGTATTTT.

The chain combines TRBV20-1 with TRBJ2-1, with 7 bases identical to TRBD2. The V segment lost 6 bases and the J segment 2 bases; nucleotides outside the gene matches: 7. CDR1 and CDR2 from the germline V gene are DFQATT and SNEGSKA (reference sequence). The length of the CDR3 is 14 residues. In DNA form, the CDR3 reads TGCAGTGCCATGGGCGGGGGAACCTACAATGAGCAGTTCTTC. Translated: CSAMGGGTYNEQFF.

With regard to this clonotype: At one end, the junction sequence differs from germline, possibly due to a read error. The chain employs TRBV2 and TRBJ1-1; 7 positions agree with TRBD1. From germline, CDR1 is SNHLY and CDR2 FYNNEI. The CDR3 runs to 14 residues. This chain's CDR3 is CASRETGRGAEAFF. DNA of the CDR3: TGTGCCAGCCGTGAGACAGGGCGGGGGGCTGAAGCTTTCTTT.

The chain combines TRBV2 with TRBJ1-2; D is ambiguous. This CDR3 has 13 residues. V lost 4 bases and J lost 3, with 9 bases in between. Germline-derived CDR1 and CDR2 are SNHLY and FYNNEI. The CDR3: CASSVVDYYGYTF. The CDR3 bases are TGTGCCAGCAGTGTAGTAGATTACTATGGCTACACCTTC.

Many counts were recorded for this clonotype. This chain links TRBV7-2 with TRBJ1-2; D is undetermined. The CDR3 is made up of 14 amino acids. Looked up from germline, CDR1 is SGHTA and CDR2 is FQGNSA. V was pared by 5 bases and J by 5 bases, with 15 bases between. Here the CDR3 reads CASSVGSGWYGYTF. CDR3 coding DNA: TGTGCCAGCAGCGTGGGGTCAGGATGGTATGGCTACACCTTC.

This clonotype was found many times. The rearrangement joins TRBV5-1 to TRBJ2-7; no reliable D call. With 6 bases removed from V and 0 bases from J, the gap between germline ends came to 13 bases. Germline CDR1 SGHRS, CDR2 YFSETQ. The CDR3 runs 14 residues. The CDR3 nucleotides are TGCGCCAGCATGGTCGACACTCACTCCTACGAGCAGTACTTC. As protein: CASMVDTHSYEQYF.

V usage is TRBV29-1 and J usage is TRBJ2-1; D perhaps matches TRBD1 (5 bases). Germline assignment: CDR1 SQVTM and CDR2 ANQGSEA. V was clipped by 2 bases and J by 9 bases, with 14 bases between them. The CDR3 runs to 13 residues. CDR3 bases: TGCAGCGTTGAACCCCTACGGCAGGGTGAGCAGTTCTTC. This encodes CSVEPLRQGEQFF.

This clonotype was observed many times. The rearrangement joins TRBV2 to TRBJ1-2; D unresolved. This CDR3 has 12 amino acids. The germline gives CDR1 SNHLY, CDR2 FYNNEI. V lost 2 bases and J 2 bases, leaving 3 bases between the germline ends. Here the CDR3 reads CASSERNYGYTF. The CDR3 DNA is TGTGCCAGCAGTGAAAGGAACTATGGCTACACCTTC.

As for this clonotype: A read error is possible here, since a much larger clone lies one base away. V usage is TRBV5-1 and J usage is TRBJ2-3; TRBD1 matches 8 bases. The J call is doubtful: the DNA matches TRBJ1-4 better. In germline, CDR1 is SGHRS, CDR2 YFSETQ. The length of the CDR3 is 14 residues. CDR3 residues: CASSVGDRNEKLFF. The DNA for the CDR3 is TGCGCCAGCAGCGTGGGGGACAGGAATGAAAAACTGTTTTTT.

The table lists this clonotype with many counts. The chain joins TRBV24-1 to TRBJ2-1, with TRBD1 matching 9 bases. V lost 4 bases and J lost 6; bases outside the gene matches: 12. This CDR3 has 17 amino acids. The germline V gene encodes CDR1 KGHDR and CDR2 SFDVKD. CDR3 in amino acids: CATSDVIPGQGINEQFF. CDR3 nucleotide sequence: TGTGCCACCAGTGACGTTATACCGGGACAGGGAATCAATGAGCAGTTCTTC.

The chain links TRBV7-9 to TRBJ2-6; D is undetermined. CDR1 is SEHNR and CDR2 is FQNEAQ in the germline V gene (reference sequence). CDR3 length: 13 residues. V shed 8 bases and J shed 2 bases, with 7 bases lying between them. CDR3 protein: CASWYPGANVLTF. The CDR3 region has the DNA TGTGCCAGCTGGTACCCTGGGGCCAACGTCCTGACTTTC.

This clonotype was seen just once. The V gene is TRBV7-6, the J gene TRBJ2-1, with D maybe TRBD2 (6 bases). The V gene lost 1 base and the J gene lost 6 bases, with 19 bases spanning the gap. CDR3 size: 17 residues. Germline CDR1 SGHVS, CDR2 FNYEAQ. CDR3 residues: CASSLGVGLAMGNEQFF. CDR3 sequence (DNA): TGTGCCAGCAGCTTAGGAGTGGGGCTAGCGATGGGCAATGAGCAGTTCTTC.